The 16 T cell receptor beta chains in this list originate from one sample, sequenced in a study of cytomegalovirus exposure and HLA in healthy donors. 13 Jbeta primers and 60 Vbeta primers were used for the PCR. Produced via immunoSEQ multiplex PCR; TCRdb's table is partial and in-frame only. Of 110,000 to 150,000 clones listed, around 86% are singletons. Sequencing was carried out using PBMCs. The receptors originated from a female donor in good health and CMV-seronegative.

The chain links TRBV11-3 to TRBJ2-5; tentative D call: TRBD2 (5 bases). CDR1 and CDR2 from the germline V gene are SGHNT and YENEEA. V was pared by 1 base and J by 4 bases, with 7 bases between. The CDR3 runs 13 residues. The CDR3 coding sequence is TGTGCCAGCAGCTTAGGGGAGAGAGAGACCCAGTACTTC. The encoded protein is CASSLGERETQYF. The complete variable domain, with remaining parts taken from reference TRBV11-3 and TRBJ2-5, reads EAGVVQSPRYKIIEKKQPVAFWCNPISGHNTLYWYLQNLGQGPELLIRYENEEAVDDSQLPKDRFSAERLKGVDSTLKIQPAELGDSAVYLCASSLGERETQYFGPGTRLLVL.

The V and J genes are TRBV7-2 and TRBJ1-3; D not certain. Germline loops: CDR1 SGHTA, CDR2 FQGNSA. There are 12 residues in the CDR3. Trimming took off 3 bases at V and 4 bases at J, with 4 bases between the two ends. This CDR3 reads CASSLRGNTIYF. As DNA, the CDR3 is TGTGCCAGCAGCTTGCGGGGAAACACCATATATTTT.

This rearrangement joins TRBV28 to TRBJ2-3; TRBD1 matches 8 bases. The J segment lost 0 bases and the V segment lost 6 bases, leaving 5 bases of the junction unmatched. Germline CDR1 and CDR2: MDHEN and SYDVKM. There are 15 residues in the CDR3. DNA for the CDR3: TGTGCCAGCAGGCGGACAGGGACTAGCACAGATACGCAGTATTTT. Its protein is CASRRTGTSTDTQYF.

The genes are TRBV14 and TRBJ1-5; D unclear. CDR3 size: 11 residues. V was shortened by 0 bases and J by 10 bases, with 4 bases between the two germline ends. Germline V lookup: CDR1 SGHDN, CDR2 FVKESK. CDR3 region: CASSQEQPQHF. Written as DNA, the CDR3 is TGTGCCAGCAGCCAAGAACAACCCCAGCATTTT.

The rearrangement links TRBV7-3 to TRBJ2-1, with 8 bases matching TRBD1. The V segment lost 3 bases and the J segment 8 bases; nucleotides outside the gene matches: 15. The CDR3 spans 17 residues. Germline CDR1 reads SGHTA; CDR2 reads FQGTGA. CDR3 residues: CASSLDRAFGRFDEQFF. The CDR3 DNA reads as TGTGCCAGCAGCTTGGACAGGGCGTTCGGGAGATTCGATGAGCAGTTCTTC.

V gene TRBV7-3 combines with J gene TRBJ2-1; TRBD2 might be the D (5 bases). This CDR3 is 14 amino acids long. The V end lost 0 bases, the J end lost 3 bases, and 6 bases lay between the germline ends. CDR1 SGHTA and CDR2 FQGTGA come from the germline V gene. CDR3 residues: CASSLTSVYNEQFF. The CDR3 DNA reads TGTGCCAGCAGCTTAACTAGCGTCTACAATGAGCAGTTCTTC.

The V call is TRBV27, the J call TRBJ1-1, with 8 positions matching TRBD1. This CDR3 region has 16 residues. Germline V CDR1 and CDR2: MNHEY, SMNVEV (reference sequence). Trimming removed 5 bases from V and 0 bases from J; junction bases left unmatched: 8. The CDR3: CASSPFTGGLNTEAFF. The DNA for the CDR3 is TGTGCCAGCAGTCCATTCACAGGGGGGTTGAACACTGAAGCTTTCTTT.

This sequence joins TRBV4-1 and TRBJ1-4; TRBD1 agrees at 8 bases. The CDR3 is made up of 15 amino acids. The V and J ends lost 1 base and 7 bases, in that order; junction bases with no gene match: 5. Germline V gene lookup returns CDR1 MGHRA and CDR2 YSYEKL. The DNA of the CDR3 is TGCGCCAGCAGCCAAGGGACAGGGCGGGGTGAAAAACTGTTTTTT. It translates to CASSQGTGRGEKLFF.

This chain uses TRBV27 with TRBJ2-1; 10 bases match TRBD1. This CDR3 has 16 residues. Per germline, CDR1 MNHEY and CDR2 SMNVEV (reference sequence). V shed 0 bases and J 6 bases; nucleotides not matched to a gene: 5. CDR3 bases: TGTGCCAGCAGTTTATCATGGGACAGGGGACGCAATGAGCAGTTCTTC. As protein: CASSLSWDRGRNEQFF.

In its sample, this clone was seen a few times. The chain has TRBV6-5 and TRBJ1-1, with TRBD1 matching over 11 bases. The CDR3 is 16 residues long. The germline gives CDR1 MNHEY, CDR2 SVGAGI. The ends lost 2 bases at V and 5 bases at J; junction bases unmatched: 7. CDR3 sequence: CASSYRTGQGETEAFF. The CDR3 region has the DNA TGTGCCAGCAGTTACCGGACGGGACAGGGGGAGACTGAAGCTTTCTTT.

CDR3 sequence (DNA): TGTGCCAGCAGCTTAGACGCAGGCTATAATGAAAAACTGTTTTTT. Translated, it gives CASSLDAGYNEKLFF. V is TRBV7-8 and J is TRBJ1-4; no firm D call. V was shortened by 1 base and J by 4 bases, with 10 bases between the two germline ends. Germline V gene lookup returns CDR1 SGHVS and CDR2 FQNEAQ. The CDR3 runs 15 residues.

V and J are TRBV19 and TRBJ1-1; D is uncertain. Germline V lookup: CDR1 LNHDA, CDR2 SQIVND (reference sequence). V was cut by 5 bases and J by 5 bases, with 9 bases left in between. This CDR3 has 12 residues. In nucleotides, the CDR3 is TGTGCCAGTAGTCCCGACATAACTGAAGCTTTCTTT. Residues: CASSPDITEAFF.

This clone was seen a single time. The chain uses TRBV27 and TRBJ2-5; no definite D call. CDR3 length: 13 amino acids. CDR1 is MNHEY, CDR2 SMNVEV, per germline (reference sequence). The V end was cut by 2 bases, the J end by 5 bases, with 9 bases between. CDR3 sequence: CASSLSALETQYF. The CDR3 DNA follows: TGTGCCAGCAGTTTAAGCGCGCTGGAGACCCAGTACTTC.

The chain combines TRBV7-8 with TRBJ2-5, with D possibly being TRBD2 (7 bases). Germline V lookup: CDR1 SGHVS, CDR2 FQNEAQ. V was trimmed by 1 base and J by 4 bases, leaving 13 bases between them. The CDR3 runs to 15 residues. CDR3 bases: TGTGCCAGCAGCTTAGTGGGGGGGCGCGGAGAGACCCAGTACTTC. It specifies CASSLVGGRGETQYF.

This rearrangement joins TRBV30 to TRBJ2-3; 7 nucleotides align to TRBD2. Germline CDR1 reads GTSNPN; CDR2 reads SVGIG (reference sequence). V lost 4 bases to trimming and J lost 3 bases; unmatched junction nucleotides: 7. CDR3 length equals 14 residues. In DNA, the CDR3 is TGTGCCTGGACCCTAGCGGACCCAACAGATACGCAGTATTTT. Translation: CAWTLADPTDTQYF.

The V gene is TRBV29-1, the J gene TRBJ1-1, with D possibly TRBD1 on 5 matching bases. CDR3 length equals 11 residues. With 6 bases removed from V and 10 bases from J, the gap between germline ends came to 15 bases. Germline-derived CDR1 and CDR2 are SQVTM and ANQGSEA. CDR3 loop: CSVYSGVLAFF. CDR3 DNA sequence: TGCAGCGTGTATTCGGGGGTCTTAGCTTTCTTT.